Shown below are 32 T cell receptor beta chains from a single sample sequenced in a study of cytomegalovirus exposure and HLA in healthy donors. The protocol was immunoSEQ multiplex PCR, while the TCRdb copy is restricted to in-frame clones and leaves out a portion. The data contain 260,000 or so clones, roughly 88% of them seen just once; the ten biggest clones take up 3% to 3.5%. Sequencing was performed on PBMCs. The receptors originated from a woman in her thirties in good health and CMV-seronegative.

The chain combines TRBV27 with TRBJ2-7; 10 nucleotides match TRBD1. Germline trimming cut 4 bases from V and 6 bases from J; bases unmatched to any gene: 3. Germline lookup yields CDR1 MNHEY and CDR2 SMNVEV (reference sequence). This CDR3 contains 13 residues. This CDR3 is CASSSGTGVEQYF. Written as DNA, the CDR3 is TGTGCCAGCAGTTCTGGGACAGGGGTCGAGCAGTACTTC.

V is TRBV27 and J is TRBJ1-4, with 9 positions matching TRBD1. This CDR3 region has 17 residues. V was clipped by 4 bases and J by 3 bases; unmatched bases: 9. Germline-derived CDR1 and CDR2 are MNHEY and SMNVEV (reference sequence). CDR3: CASSSGGQGQANEKLFF. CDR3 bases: TGTGCCAGCAGTTCAGGGGGACAGGGCCAAGCTAATGAAAAACTGTTTTTT.

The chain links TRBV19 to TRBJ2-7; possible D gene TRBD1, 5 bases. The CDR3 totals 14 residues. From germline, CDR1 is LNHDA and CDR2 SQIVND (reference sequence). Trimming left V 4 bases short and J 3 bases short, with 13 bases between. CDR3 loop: CASSTQGQGYEQYF. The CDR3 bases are TGTGCCAGTAGTACGCAGGGCCAAGGCTACGAGCAGTACTTC.

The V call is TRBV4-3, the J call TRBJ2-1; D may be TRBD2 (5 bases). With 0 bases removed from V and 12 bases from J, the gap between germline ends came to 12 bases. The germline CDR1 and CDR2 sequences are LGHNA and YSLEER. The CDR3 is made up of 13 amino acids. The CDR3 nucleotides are TGCGCCAGCAGCCAAGATACGGGGAAAAGGCAGTTCTTC. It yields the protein CASSQDTGKRQFF.

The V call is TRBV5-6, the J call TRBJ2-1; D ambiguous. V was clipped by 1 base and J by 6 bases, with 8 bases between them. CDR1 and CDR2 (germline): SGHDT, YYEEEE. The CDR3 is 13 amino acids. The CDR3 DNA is TGTGCCAGCAGCTTGAATGTAGCCAATGAGCAGTTCTTC. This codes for CASSLNVANEQFF.

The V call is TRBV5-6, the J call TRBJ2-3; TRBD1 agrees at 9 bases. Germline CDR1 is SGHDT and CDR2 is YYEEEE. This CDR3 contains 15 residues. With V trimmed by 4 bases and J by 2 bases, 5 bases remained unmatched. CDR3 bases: TGTGCCAGCAGCCGAGACAGGGGGATCACAGATACGCAGTATTTT. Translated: CASSRDRGITDTQYF.

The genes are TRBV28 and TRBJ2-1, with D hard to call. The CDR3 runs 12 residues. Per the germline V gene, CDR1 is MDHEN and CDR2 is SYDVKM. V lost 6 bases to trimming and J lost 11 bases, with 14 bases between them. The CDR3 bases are TGTGCCAGCAGAACCCTTCACAGTAAGCAGTTCTTC. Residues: CASRTLHSKQFF.

Here the CDR3 DNA reads TGTGCCAGCAGCTCAGGGGGGACTAGCGATACAGATACGCAGTATTTT. Translated: CASSSGGTSDTDTQYF. The chain combines TRBV7-8 with TRBJ2-3; 10 bases are shared with TRBD2. Germline assignment: CDR1 SGHVS and CDR2 FQNEAQ. CDR3 length: 16 amino acids. Trimming took 4 bases from V and 3 from J; bases not matched to a gene: 7.

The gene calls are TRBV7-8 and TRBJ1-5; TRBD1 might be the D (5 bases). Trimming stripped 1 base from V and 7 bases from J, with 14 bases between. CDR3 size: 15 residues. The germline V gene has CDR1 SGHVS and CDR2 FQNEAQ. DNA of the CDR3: TGTGCCAGCAGCTTAGTTCGGTCAGGGAAACAGCCCCAGCATTTT. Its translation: CASSLVRSGKQPQHF.

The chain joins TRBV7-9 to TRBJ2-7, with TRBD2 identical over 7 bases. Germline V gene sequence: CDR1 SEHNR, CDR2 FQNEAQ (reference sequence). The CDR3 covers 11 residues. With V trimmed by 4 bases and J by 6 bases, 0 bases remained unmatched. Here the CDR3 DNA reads TGTGCCAGCAGCTGGGGGGGCGAGCAGTACTTC. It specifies CASSWGGEQYF.

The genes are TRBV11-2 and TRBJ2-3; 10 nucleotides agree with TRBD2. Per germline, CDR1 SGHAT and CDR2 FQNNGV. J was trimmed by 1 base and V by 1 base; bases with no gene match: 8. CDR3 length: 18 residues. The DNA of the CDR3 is TGTGCCAGCAGCTTAGGTCTAGCGGGAGTGAGGGGCACAGATACGCAGTATTTT. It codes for CASSLGLAGVRGTDTQYF.

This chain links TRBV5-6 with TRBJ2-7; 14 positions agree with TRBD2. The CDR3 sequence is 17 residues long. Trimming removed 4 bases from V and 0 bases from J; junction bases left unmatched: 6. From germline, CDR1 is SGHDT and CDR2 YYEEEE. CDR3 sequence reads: CASSPGLAGVNSYEQYF. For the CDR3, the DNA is TGTGCCAGCAGCCCGGGACTAGCGGGAGTAAACTCCTACGAGCAGTACTTC.

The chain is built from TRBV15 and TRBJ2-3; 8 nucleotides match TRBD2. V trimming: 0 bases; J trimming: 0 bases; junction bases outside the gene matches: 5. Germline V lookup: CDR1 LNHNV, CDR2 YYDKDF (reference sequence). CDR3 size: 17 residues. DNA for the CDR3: TGTGCCACCAGCAGAGATCCGGGGGGGCCGAGCACAGATACGCAGTATTTT. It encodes CATSRDPGGPSTDTQYF.

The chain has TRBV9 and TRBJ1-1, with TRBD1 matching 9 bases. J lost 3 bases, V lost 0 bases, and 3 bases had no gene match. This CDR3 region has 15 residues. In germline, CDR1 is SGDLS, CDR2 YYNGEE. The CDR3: CASSVGTGGDTEAFF. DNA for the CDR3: TGTGCCAGCAGCGTAGGTACAGGGGGCGACACTGAAGCTTTCTTT.

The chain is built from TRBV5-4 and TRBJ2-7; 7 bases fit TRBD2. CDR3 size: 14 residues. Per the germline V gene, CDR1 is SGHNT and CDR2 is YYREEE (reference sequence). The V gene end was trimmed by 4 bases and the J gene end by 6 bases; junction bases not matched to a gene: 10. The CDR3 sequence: CASSTGTASGEQYF. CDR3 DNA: TGTGCCAGCAGCACGGGGACTGCTAGCGGCGAGCAGTACTTC.

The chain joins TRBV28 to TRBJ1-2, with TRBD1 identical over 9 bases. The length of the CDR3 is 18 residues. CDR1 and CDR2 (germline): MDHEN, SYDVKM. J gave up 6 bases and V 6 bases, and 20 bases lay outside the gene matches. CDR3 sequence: CASRARDLQGQGSHGYTF. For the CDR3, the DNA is TGTGCCAGCAGGGCGAGGGACCTTCAGGGACAGGGAAGTCATGGCTACACCTTC.

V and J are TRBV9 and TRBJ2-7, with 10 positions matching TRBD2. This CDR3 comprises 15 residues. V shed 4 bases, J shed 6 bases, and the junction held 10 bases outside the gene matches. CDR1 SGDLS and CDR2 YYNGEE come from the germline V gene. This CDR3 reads CASSPAWGTSAEQYF. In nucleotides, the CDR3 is TGTGCCAGCAGCCCAGCCTGGGGGACTAGCGCCGAGCAGTACTTC.

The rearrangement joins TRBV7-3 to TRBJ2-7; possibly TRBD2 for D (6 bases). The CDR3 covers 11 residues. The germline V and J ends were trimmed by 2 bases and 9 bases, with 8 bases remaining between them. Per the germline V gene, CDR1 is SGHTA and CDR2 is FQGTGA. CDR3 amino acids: CASSLGGMQYF. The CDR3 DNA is TGTGCCAGCAGCTTAGGAGGGATGCAGTACTTC.

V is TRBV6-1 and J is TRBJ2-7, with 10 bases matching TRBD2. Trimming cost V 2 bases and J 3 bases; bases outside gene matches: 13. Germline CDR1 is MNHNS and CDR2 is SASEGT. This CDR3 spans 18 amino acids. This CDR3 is CASSEPSLAGALHYEQYF. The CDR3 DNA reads TGTGCCAGCAGTGAACCCTCGCTAGCGGGAGCCCTACACTACGAGCAGTACTTC.

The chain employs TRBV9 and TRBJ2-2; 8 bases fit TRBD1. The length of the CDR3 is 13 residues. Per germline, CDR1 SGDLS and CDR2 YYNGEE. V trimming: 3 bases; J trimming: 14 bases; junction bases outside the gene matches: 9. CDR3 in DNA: TGTGCCAGCAGCGGTACCGGGACAGGTCGACTGTTTTTT. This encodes CASSGTGTGRLFF.

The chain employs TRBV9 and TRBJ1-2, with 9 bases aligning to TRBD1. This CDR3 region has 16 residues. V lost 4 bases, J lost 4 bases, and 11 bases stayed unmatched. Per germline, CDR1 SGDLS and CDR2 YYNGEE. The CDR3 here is CASSKGTGRDVYGYTF. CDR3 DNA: TGTGCCAGCAGCAAGGGGACAGGGCGGGATGTCTATGGCTACACCTTC.

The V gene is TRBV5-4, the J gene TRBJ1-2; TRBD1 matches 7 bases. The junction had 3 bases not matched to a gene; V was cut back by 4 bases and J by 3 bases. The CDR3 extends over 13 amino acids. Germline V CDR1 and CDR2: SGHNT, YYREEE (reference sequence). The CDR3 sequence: CASSPDRDYGYTF. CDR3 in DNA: TGTGCCAGCAGCCCTGACAGGGACTATGGCTACACCTTC.

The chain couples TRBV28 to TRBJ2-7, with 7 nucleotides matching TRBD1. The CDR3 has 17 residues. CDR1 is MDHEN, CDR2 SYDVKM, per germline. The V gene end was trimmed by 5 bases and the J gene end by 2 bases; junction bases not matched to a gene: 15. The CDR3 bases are TGTGCCAGCAGTGGCCGACAGGGTCCCGTGGGCCCCTACGAGCAGTACTTC. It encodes CASSGRQGPVGPYEQYF.

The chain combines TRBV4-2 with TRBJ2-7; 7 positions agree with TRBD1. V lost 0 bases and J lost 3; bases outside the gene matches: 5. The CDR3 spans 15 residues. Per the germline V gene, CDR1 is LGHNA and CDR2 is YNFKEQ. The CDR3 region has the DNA TGTGCCAGCAGCCAAGATGGGACAGAGAGCTACGAGCAGTACTTC. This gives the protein CASSQDGTESYEQYF.

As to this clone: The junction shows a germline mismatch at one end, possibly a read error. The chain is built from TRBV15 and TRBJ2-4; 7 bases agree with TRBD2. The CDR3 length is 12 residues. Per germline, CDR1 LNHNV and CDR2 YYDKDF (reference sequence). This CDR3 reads CATSRDREGPGF. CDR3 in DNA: TGTGCCACCAGCAGAGATAGGGAGGGTCCTGGGTTC.

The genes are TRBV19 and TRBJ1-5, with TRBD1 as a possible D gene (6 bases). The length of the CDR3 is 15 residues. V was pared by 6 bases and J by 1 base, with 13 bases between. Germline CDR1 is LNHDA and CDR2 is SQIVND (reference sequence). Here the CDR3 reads CASSYGTLSNQPQHF. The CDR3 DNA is TGTGCCAGTAGCTACGGGACACTAAGCAATCAGCCCCAGCATTTT. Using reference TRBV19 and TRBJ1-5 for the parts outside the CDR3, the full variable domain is DGGITQSPKYLFRKEGQNVTLSCEQNLNHDAMYWYRQDPGQGLRLIYYSQIVNDFQKGDIAEGYSVSREKKESFPLTVTSAQKNPTAFYLCASSYGTLSNQPQHFGDGTRLSIL.

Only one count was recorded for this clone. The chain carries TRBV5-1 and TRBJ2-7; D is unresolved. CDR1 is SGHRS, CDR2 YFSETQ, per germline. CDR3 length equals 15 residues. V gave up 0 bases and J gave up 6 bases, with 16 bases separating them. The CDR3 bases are TGCGCCAGCAGCTTGGACAGTTCCGTATCGAGCGAGCAGTACTTC. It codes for CASSLDSSVSSEQYF. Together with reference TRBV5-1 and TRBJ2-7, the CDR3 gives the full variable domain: KAGVTQTPRYLIKTRGQQVTLSCSPISGHRSVSWYQQTPGQGLQFLFEYFSETQRNKGNFPGRFSGRQFSNSRSEMNVSTLELGDSALYLCASSLDSSVSSEQYFGPGTRLTVT.

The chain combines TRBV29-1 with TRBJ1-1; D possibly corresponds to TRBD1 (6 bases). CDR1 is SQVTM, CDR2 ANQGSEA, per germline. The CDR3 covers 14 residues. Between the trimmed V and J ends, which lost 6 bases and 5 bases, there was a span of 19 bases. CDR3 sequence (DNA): TGCAGCGTGGTCGGGAGCCGGGGGCGGACTGAAGCTTTCTTT. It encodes CSVVGSRGRTEAFF.

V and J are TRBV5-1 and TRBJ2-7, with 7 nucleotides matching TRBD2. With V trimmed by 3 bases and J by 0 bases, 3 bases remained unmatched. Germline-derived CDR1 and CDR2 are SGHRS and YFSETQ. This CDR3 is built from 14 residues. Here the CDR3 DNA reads TGCGCCAGCAGCTCGGGGAGGGTCTCCTACGAGCAGTACTTC. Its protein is CASSSGRVSYEQYF.

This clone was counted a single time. The CDR3 region has the DNA TGTGCCAGCAGCTTAATCAGGGAGGATACGCAGTATTTT. It is translated as CASSLIREDTQYF. V and J are TRBV7-3 and TRBJ2-3; D tentatively fits TRBD1 or TRBD2 (5 bases each). The CDR3 loop spans 13 amino acids. Germline V gene sequence: CDR1 SGHTA, CDR2 FQGTGA. Trimming cost V 1 base and J 6 bases, with 8 bases left between them.

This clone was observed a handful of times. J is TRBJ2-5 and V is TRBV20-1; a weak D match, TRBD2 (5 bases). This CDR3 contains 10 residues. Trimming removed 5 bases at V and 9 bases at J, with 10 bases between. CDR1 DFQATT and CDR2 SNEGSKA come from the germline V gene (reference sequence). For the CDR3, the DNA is TGCAGTGCTCGGACGGAGGCCCAGTACTTC. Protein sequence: CSARTEAQYF.

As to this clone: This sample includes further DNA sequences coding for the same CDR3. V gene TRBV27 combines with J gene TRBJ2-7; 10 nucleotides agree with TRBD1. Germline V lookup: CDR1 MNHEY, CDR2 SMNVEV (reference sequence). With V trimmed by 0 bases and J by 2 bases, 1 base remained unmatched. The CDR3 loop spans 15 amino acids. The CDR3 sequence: CASSLSGTGAYEQYF. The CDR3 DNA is TGTGCCAGCAGTTTATCGGGGACAGGGGCCTACGAGCAGTACTTC.